This entry features one TCR beta chain sequence. A much larger clone differs by one base, so this may be a read error. No cell sorting was done before RNA was extracted from the tissue. Donors were chemotherapy-naive, newly diagnosed lung cancer surgical patients in China, August–late 2014. Three rounds of nested PCR, following a modified ARM-PCR protocol, produced the TCRbeta library. MiXCR, applied by TCRdb to the multiplex PCR reads, yields one record per CDR3 protein. Of 75,000 to 95,000 distinct CDR3 sequences listed, 55% to 75% were seen once; the top ten hold about 9.5%. The data were obtained in a study of tumor and adjacent non-tumor tissue in lung cancer. Overall study: Patients were aged about 30 to 76, 10 men and a handful of women, stage I to III.

The sequence came from a woman aged 40 to 50 with non-small cell lung cancer. The sequenced sample consisted of lung tumor tissue.

DNA of the CDR3: TGTGCCAGCAGCTTAGCGATGACAGGGCTCCACGAGCATTACTTC. This sequence encodes CASSLAMTGLHEHYF. The rearrangement links TRBV7-9 to TRBJ2-7, with 7 bases identical to TRBD1. The CDR3 totals 15 residues. The germline V gene has CDR1 SEHNR and CDR2 FQNEAQ (reference sequence).